This record covers a single TCR beta chain. Its antigen is undetermined. These data come from a study of radiation and T cells in renal cell carcinoma. About the study: Nephrectomy followed 15 Gy stereotactic body radiation by 4 weeks.

V lost 8 bases, J lost 0 bases, and 12 bases stayed unmatched. The CDR3 covers 16 residues. CDR1 and CDR2 (germline): LNHDA, SQIVND (reference sequence). Assay: immunoSEQ multiplex PCR; the TCRdb copy retains only in-frame clones and omits some. Of roughly 130,000 clones listed, roughly 77% are singletons. Study findings and constraints: Without pretreatment biopsies, baseline tumor clonotype presence was undetermined.

Regarding time point: blood 2 weeks post-SBRT. Treatment described: 15 Gy SBRT to primary tumor, nephrectomy 4 weeks later. Clear cell pathology was present in this patient's renal cell carcinoma. This specimen was blood, taken from a patient whose treatment included radiotherapy and nephrectomy. V gene TRBV19 combines with J gene TRBJ1-2, with TRBD1 matching 7 bases. The origin of this receptor is a woman aged 60 to 75 with renal cell carcinoma. The CDR3 DNA reads as TGTGCCAGTTCTTTCATCTTCGGGACAGCTAACTATGGCTACACCTTC. Protein product: CASSFIFGTANYGYTF.